Each of the 3 T cell receptor beta chains below was sequenced from the same sample in a study of identical twins. Each CDR3 protein is one row after TCRdb ran MiXCR on the 5' RACE reads. This sample carries nearly 200,000 distinct CDR3 sequences, about 15% of them seen once, and the ten largest clones take around 40%. The same data also went into a second study, on T cells expressing NK-cell markers.

The material sequenced was CD8+ T cells sorted from blood. The source of these receptors is a woman between 18 and 29 years old in good health.

This clonotype has more than one count but fewer than ten. This chain connects TRBV29-1 to TRBJ1-1; D ambiguous. Germline V gene data show CDR1 as SQVTM and CDR2 as ANQGSEA. The CDR3 has 13 residues. The CDR3 is CITARTLNTEAFF. DNA of the CDR3: TGCATCACGGCAAGGACCCTTAACACTGAAGCTTTCTTT. Complete variable domain (other parts from reference TRBV29-1 and TRBJ1-1): SAVISQKPSRDICQRGTSLTIQCQVDSQVTMMFWYRQQPGQSLTLIATANQGSEATYESGFVIDKFPISRPNLTFSTLTVSNMSPEDSSIYLCITARTLNTEAFFGQGTRLTVV.

The chain couples TRBV7-9 to TRBJ1-1; weak D call: TRBD1 (6 bases). The CDR3 sequence is 14 residues long. Germline CDR1 reads SEHNR; CDR2 reads FQNEAQ (reference sequence). The ends were cut back, 5 bases at V and 6 bases at J, with 16 bases in the middle. CDR3: CASSTTEGVPEAFF. In nucleotides, the CDR3 is TGTGCCAGCAGCACGACGGAGGGGGTCCCTGAAGCTTTCTTT. The full variable domain, with the rest looked up from reference TRBV7-9 and TRBJ1-1, is DTGVSQNPRHKITKRGQNVTFRCDPISEHNRLYWYRQTLGQGPEFLTYFQNEAQLEKSRLLSDRFSAERPKGSFSTLEIQRTEQGDSAMYLCASSTTEGVPEAFFGQGTRLTVV.

The chain recombines TRBV20-1 with TRBJ2-3; a possible D gene is TRBD2 (6 bases). Trimming pared 6 bases from V and 5 bases from J, leaving 18 bases between. The CDR3 consists of 14 residues. In germline, CDR1 is DFQATT, CDR2 SNEGSKA (reference sequence). The CDR3 loop is CSATGPIGGDTQYF. In DNA form, the CDR3 reads TGCAGTGCGACTGGACCGATCGGGGGAGATACGCAGTATTTT.